The TCR beta chain described here comes from a study of cytomegalovirus exposure and HLA in healthy donors. General study findings and limits: Reportedly, diagnosis of cytomegalovirus status by the classifier showed high specificity and sensitivity. In a later analysis, across HLA loci, associated TCR counts were highest for DRB1, lowest for HLA-C. After further analysis at a later stage, 16,951 TCR beta sequences were associated with HLA alleles at 0.05 false discovery rate. In an earlier analysis, in fewer than 700 donors, most V segments appeared productive either ~90% or ~30% of the time.

PCR used 60 Vbeta primers and 13 Jbeta primers. Assay: immunoSEQ multiplex PCR; the TCRdb copy retains only in-frame clones and omits some. The table records 130,000 or so clones, just under 80% of them present only once. A note on this clone: Its antigen remains unidentified.

The source material was PBMCs. The TCR comes from a woman aged 18-29 years in good health and CMV-seronegative.

The CDR3 DNA is TGCGCCAGCAGCCAATGGGCGGGCGGGAGCAATCAGCCCCAGCATTTT. Protein sequence: CASSQWAGGSNQPQHF. The genes are TRBV4-1 and TRBJ1-5; D uncertain. V was pared by 2 bases and J by 1 base, with 12 bases between. The CDR3 consists of 16 residues. Germline CDR1 is MGHRA and CDR2 is YSYEKL.